This T cell receptor beta chain was obtained from a study of vaccination effects on CD4 cells after COVID-19 (dated by TCRdb to 2022 to 2024). Notes on the research overall: To identify antigen-specific CD4+ T cell clonotypes by their expansion, the ViraFEST assay first stimulated PBMC with viral peptide pools and then applied TCR sequencing. Each well held roughly 2.2 million PBMC cultured in IMDM containing approximately 5% human AB serum, around 9.3 IU/ml IL-2 and gentamicin, along with around 9.4 ug/ml peptides. Across the study, the median time from the second dose to post-vaccine sampling was 72 days (range 14 to 241). In the study, cultures from other donors were sequenced using the Oncomine TCR Beta short-read assay on an Illumina iSeq 100. The study compared SARS-CoV-2 spike-specific CD4+ TCR repertoires before and after mRNA vaccination in COVID-19 convalescent patients and infection-naive vaccine recipients. Altogether, some ten COVID-19 convalescent patients and several SARS-CoV-2-naive healthy vaccine recipients made up the full study.

At the junction V is shortened by 3 bases and J by 2 bases; bases outside the gene matches: 0. CDR1 is given as LNHNV and CDR2 as YYDKDF, both from the germline V gene (reference sequence). CDR3 length: 14 amino acids, cysteine to phenylalanine. Kept here is only the CDR3 DNA, which spans 42 bases and is read in frame from base 1. After roughly 11 days of culture, CD4+ T cells were isolated with the EasySep CD4+ T cell isolation kit. Each participant got two doses of an mRNA SARS-CoV-2 vaccine, either BNT162b2 or mRNA-1273. Negative nucleocapsid antibody results before and after vaccination confirmed that the healthy vaccine recipients had no prior SARS-CoV-2 infection. Half of the culture medium was replaced with fresh IL-2-containing medium on days 3 and 7. Unless noted otherwise, every peptide stimulation condition was cultured in triplicate wells. Using Ficoll-Paque Plus gradient centrifugation, PBMC were separated from whole blood and then either used fresh or cryopreserved at -140C. The QIAamp micro DNA kit was used to extract genomic DNA from the cultured CD4+ T cells.

Library construction relied on the immunoSEQ multiplex PCR assay. DNA from the cultured and isolated CD4+ T cells underwent TCR beta CDR3 sequencing. For the original study's pipeline: Non-productive TCR sequences were removed and reads were trimmed to the CDR3 region, keeping CDR3s of at least 7 amino acids. Antigen-specific clonotypes were identified with the MANAFEST web app by comparing expansion in peptide wells against reference cultures. To be called positive, a clone needed expansion at FDR<0.05 compared with the reference and with all other wells, an odds ratio greater than 5, and a frequency greater than 0.1% in two replicate wells. Clonotypes significantly expanded in SARS-CoV-2 spike wells and in at least one common cold coronavirus spike condition were defined as cross-reactive. Using the stringdist R package, CDR3 similarity was measured by Levenshtein distance, and unrooted trees were constructed with ape in R 3.6.1. This is the immuneACCESS table as TCRdb keeps it, with only in-frame sequences that have V and J called. A part of the clones is gone; compared with another copy, unresolved V genes explain less than half, and the rest is unexplained. V, J and clone size were drawn from that table, and D and trimming were deduced from the DNA. Counted in this sample were 45,000 to 60,000 clones; around 70% of them appeared once. The ten most abundant clones make up 7% of the sample.

This clone appeared once. Its antigen is not yet known. Base qualities are not recorded, but no much larger clone differs from it by a single base. Broad study findings and their caveats: The study was limited by a small number of convalescent patients and lacked early post-infection timepoints. In healthy vaccine recipients, vaccine-induced clones were almost all SARS-CoV-2 mono-reactive, with only 1 of 255 cross-reactive with common cold coronaviruses. At late post-vaccination timepoints, both infection-induced and vaccine-induced clones showed marked clonal contraction, consistent with waning T cell responses.

The chain couples TRBV15 to TRBJ2-7, with TRBD1 matching 11 junction bases. The clonotype originates from a human donor who received a COVID-19 vaccine. The sequences come from CD4+ T cells from PBMCs cultured without peptide, collected after COVID-19 vaccination. The DNA sequence is as follows: TGTGCCACCAGCAGGGACAGGGGGCCCTACGAGCAGTACTTC. Its translation is CATSRDRGPYEQYF.